The 7 T cell receptor beta chains below come from one sample, sequenced in a study of Ad26.COV2.S vaccination and SARS-CoV-2 variants. The treatment was: some 19 received Ad26.COV2.S at low or high dose, single or two shots; several received placebo; per-sample allocation not given. Collection of the samples took place on day 63 after the first injection of vaccine or placebo. Libraries were prepared by immunoSEQ multiplex PCR; TCRdb keeps only in-frame clonotypes and omits some of them. The repertoire has about 350,000 clones, roughly 91% of them found once; the top ten carry approximately 4.5%. The specimen comprised peripheral blood, sampled in a trial of Ad26.COV2.S vaccine versus placebo. Receptors were obtained from a person between 18 and 65 years old who received the Ad26.COV2.S COVID-19 vaccine or a placebo.

V is TRBV29-1 and J is TRBJ2-1; D may be TRBD1 (5 bases). Per the germline V gene, CDR1 is SQVTM and CDR2 is ANQGSEA. V gave up 6 bases and J gave up 6 bases, with 15 bases separating them. The CDR3 has 13 residues. The CDR3 sequence is CSVPHQGINEQFF. In DNA form, the CDR3 reads TGCAGCGTGCCCCACCAGGGCATCAATGAGCAGTTCTTC.

This clone was seen a handful of times. The rearrangement links TRBV29-1 to TRBJ2-1; 10 nucleotides line up with TRBD2. The germline gives CDR1 SQVTM, CDR2 ANQGSEA. The CDR3 contains 14 residues. Losses at the gene ends were 3 bases for V and 7 bases for J; bases not matched to a gene: 6. CDR3 protein: CSVEGAGGRNEQFF. The CDR3 DNA sequence: TGCAGCGTTGAGGGAGCGGGGGGGCGAAATGAGCAGTTCTTC.

The chain joins TRBV7-9 to TRBJ1-3; D may be TRBD1 (5 bases). This CDR3 contains 17 residues. V lost 5 bases and J lost 4, with 21 bases in between. CDR1 and CDR2 (germline): SEHNR, FQNEAQ (reference sequence). Here the CDR3 reads CASSVGFRDRDGNTIYF. The CDR3 DNA is TGTGCCAGCAGCGTTGGATTCCGGGACCGGGACGGAAACACCATATATTTT. The whole variable domain, remainder taken from reference TRBV7-9 and TRBJ1-3, is DTGVSQNPRHKITKRGQNVTFRCDPISEHNRLYWYRQTLGQGPEFLTYFQNEAQLEKSRLLSDRFSAERPKGSFSTLEIQRTEQGDSAMYLCASSVGFRDRDGNTIYFGEGSWLTVV.

The rearrangement uses TRBV9 and TRBJ2-1; D ambiguous. Germline lookup yields CDR1 SGDLS and CDR2 YYNGEE. The length of the CDR3 is 13 residues. V lost 2 bases, J lost 2 bases, and 5 bases lay in between. CDR3 protein: CASSVSTYNEQFF. The CDR3 DNA sequence: TGTGCCAGCAGCGTGTCGACCTACAATGAGCAGTTCTTC.

The chain has TRBV28 and TRBJ1-5, with D unclear. Germline CDR1 MDHEN, CDR2 SYDVKM. Trimming took off 5 bases at V and 2 bases at J, with 13 bases between the two ends. The CDR3 is 15 residues long. The CDR3 is CASSPMYMGNQPQHF. In DNA, the CDR3 is TGTGCCAGCAGTCCGATGTATATGGGCAATCAGCCCCAGCATTTT.

This clone was counted only a few times. CDR3 DNA: TGTGCCAGCAGCCTAAGGGGGACAGGGAACACTGAAGCTTTCTTT. Its protein is CASSLRGTGNTEAFF. The chain is built from TRBV27 and TRBJ1-1; 8 bases match TRBD1. J gave up 1 base and V 6 bases, and 7 bases lay outside the gene matches. The CDR3 spans 15 residues. CDR1 is MNHEY, CDR2 SMNVEV, per germline (reference sequence).

The chain carries TRBV11-3 and TRBJ1-1; D is unclear. From germline, CDR1 is SGHNT and CDR2 YENEEA. The V and J ends lost 4 bases and 8 bases respectively, with 8 bases between them. There are 11 residues in the CDR3. Here the CDR3 DNA reads TGTGCCAGCAGCTCGGGAGGGGAAGCTTTCTTT. This translates into CASSSGGEAFF.